These 8 T cell receptor beta chains were all obtained from the same sample, sequenced in a study of T cell responses to AZD1222 COVID-19 vaccine. Here immunoSEQ multiplex PCR was the method, and the copy in TCRdb shows in-frame clones only, minus some. The table records 45,000 to 70,000 clones, 75% to 90% of them present only once. The sample in question was peripheral blood, obtained on day 0 of AZD1222 vaccination. All receptors come from an adult in good health.

This sequence joins TRBV6-1 and TRBJ1-4, with 7 bases fitting TRBD1. Germline V gene sequence: CDR1 MNHNS, CDR2 SASEGT. The V segment lost 4 bases and the J segment 0 bases; nucleotides outside the gene matches: 5. This CDR3 has 16 amino acids. CDR3: CASSATGTATNEKLFF. Written as DNA, the CDR3 is TGTGCCAGCAGTGCCACAGGGACAGCAACTAATGAAAAACTGTTTTTT.

This clone has a handful of counts. The rearrangement uses TRBV4-1 and TRBJ2-7; D ambiguous. Germline V gene sequence: CDR1 MGHRA, CDR2 YSYEKL. Trimming removed 1 base from V and 6 bases from J, with 16 bases in between. This CDR3 region has 15 residues. For the CDR3, the DNA is TGCGCCAGCAGCCAAGTCGGGCTAGGTAATTTCGAGCAGTACTTC. Protein sequence: CASSQVGLGNFEQYF.

This clone appeared a single time. The gene calls are TRBV5-4 and TRBJ2-3; a weak D match, TRBD2 (5 bases). Trimming shortened V by 7 bases and J by 0 bases, and 15 bases separated the two germline ends. This CDR3 contains 15 residues. Germline-derived CDR1 and CDR2 are SGHNT and YYREEE (reference sequence). The CDR3 region is CASAFMGASTDTQYF. CDR3 nucleotide sequence: TGTGCCAGCGCTTTTATGGGAGCCAGCACAGATACGCAGTATTTT. Full variable domain (missing parts from reference TRBV5-4 and TRBJ2-3): ETGVTQSPTHLIKTRGQQVTLRCSSQSGHNTVSWYQQALGQGPQFIFQYYREEENGRGNFPPRFSGLQFPNYSSELNVNALELDDSALYLCASAFMGASTDTQYFGPGTRLTVL.

This clone was detected once. The chain uses TRBV28 and TRBJ1-6, with a weak D call TRBD1 (5 bases). Between the trimmed V and J ends, which lost 3 bases and 12 bases, there was a span of 9 bases. Per germline, CDR1 MDHEN and CDR2 SYDVKM. This CDR3 is 12 amino acids long. Written as DNA, the CDR3 is TGTGCCAGCAGTTTCCCTCAGGGACCCCTCCACTTT. This translates into CASSFPQGPLHF.

In its sample, this clone was seen once. J is TRBJ1-5 and V is TRBV12-3 or TRBV12-4, with TRBD1 matching over 7 bases. The J segment lost 4 bases and the V segment lost 6 bases, leaving 3 bases of the junction unmatched. The CDR3 covers 13 residues. In DNA, the CDR3 is TGTGCCAGCAGCTCGGGACAGAATCAGCCCCAGCATTTT. Translated, it gives CASSSGQNQPQHF.

J is TRBJ2-1 and V is TRBV10-3; 11 nucleotides line up with TRBD2. J gave up 10 bases and V 9 bases, and 14 bases lay outside the gene matches. The length of the CDR3 is 15 residues. Germline V gene data show CDR1 as ENHRY and CDR2 as SYGVKD. This chain's CDR3 is CAMKKSTSGSGEQFF. In DNA, the CDR3 is TGTGCCATGAAGAAGAGTACTAGCGGGAGCGGGGAGCAGTTCTTC.

This clone has only one observation. The rearrangement links TRBV5-1 to TRBJ2-7, with 9 nucleotides matching TRBD1. This CDR3 contains 14 residues. The junction had 7 bases not matched to a gene; V was cut back by 6 bases and J by 3 bases. The germline gives CDR1 SGHRS, CDR2 YFSETQ. The CDR3: CASTLGGQGYEQYF. The CDR3 DNA sequence: TGCGCCAGCACCCTGGGGGGACAGGGCTACGAGCAGTACTTC.

V usage is TRBV28 and J usage is TRBJ2-2; D may be TRBD1 (6 bases). Germline CDR1 is MDHEN and CDR2 is SYDVKM. The germline V and J ends were trimmed by 5 bases and 0 bases, with 16 bases remaining between them. CDR3 size: 17 residues. CDR3: CASSGRHRDPNTGELFF. DNA of the CDR3: TGTGCCAGCAGTGGTAGACACAGGGACCCGAACACCGGGGAGCTGTTTTTT.